Following are 5 T cell receptor beta chains from one sample sequenced in a study of CD8 T cells in Susac syndrome. RNA amounts of roughly 0.5 to 1 ug underwent reverse transcription with random hexamers. From the immunoSEQ multiplex PCR reads, TCRdb called clonotypes with MiXCR, one entry per CDR3 protein. The sample lists over 120,000 distinct CDR3 sequences, 95% seen once, with more than 0.14% in the top ten. The sample taken for sequencing was CD4+ T cells from PBMCs. The receptor source for this set is a human donor with Susac syndrome.

The chain is built from TRBV5-1 and TRBJ1-1; TRBD1 aligns across 9 bases. This CDR3 is 15 amino acids long. The ends lost 0 bases at V and 11 bases at J; junction bases unmatched: 11. Germline V gene sequence: CDR1 SGHRS, CDR2 YFSETQ. Here the CDR3 reads CASSLGRPQGAYAFF. CDR3 DNA sequence: TGCGCCAGCAGCTTGGGGAGGCCACAGGGGGCATACGCTTTCTTT.

The gene calls are TRBV18 and TRBJ2-5, with D uncertain. V lost 3 bases and J lost 4, with 9 bases in between. CDR1 is KGHSH, CDR2 LQKENI, per germline. The CDR3 sequence is 13 residues long. The CDR3 loop is CASSPDIGETQYF. The CDR3 DNA is TGTGCCAGCTCACCGGATATTGGAGAGACCCAGTACTTC.

The rearrangement joins TRBV2 to TRBJ2-3; no reliable D call. V was shortened by 2 bases and J by 6 bases, with 12 bases between the two germline ends. The CDR3 loop spans 14 amino acids. Per the germline V gene, CDR1 is SNHLY and CDR2 is FYNNEI. The CDR3 loop is CASSETSSPDTQYF. In DNA, the CDR3 is TGTGCCAGCAGTGAAACGTCTTCCCCCGATACGCAGTATTTT.

CDR3 amino acids: CASSPTPRSGKGLANEQFF. CDR3 nucleotides: TGTGCCAGCAGTCCGACACCCAGGAGCGGAAAGGGACTAGCCAACGAGCAGTTCTTC. This chain joins TRBV27 and TRBJ2-1; 9 bases are a match to TRBD2. The CDR3 runs to 19 residues. The junction had 24 bases not matched to a gene; V was cut back by 5 bases and J by 10 bases. CDR1 is MNHEY, CDR2 SMNVEV, per germline (reference sequence).

This clonotype was observed once. The chain uses TRBV15 and TRBJ2-2; weak D call: TRBD2 (6 bases). V gave up 5 bases and J gave up 6 bases, with 10 bases separating them. Germline V gene data show CDR1 as LNHNV and CDR2 as YYDKDF (reference sequence). This CDR3 region has 13 residues. The CDR3 here is CATSPGVAGELFF. CDR3 DNA: TGTGCCACCAGCCCGGGGGTCGCCGGGGAGCTGTTTTTT.